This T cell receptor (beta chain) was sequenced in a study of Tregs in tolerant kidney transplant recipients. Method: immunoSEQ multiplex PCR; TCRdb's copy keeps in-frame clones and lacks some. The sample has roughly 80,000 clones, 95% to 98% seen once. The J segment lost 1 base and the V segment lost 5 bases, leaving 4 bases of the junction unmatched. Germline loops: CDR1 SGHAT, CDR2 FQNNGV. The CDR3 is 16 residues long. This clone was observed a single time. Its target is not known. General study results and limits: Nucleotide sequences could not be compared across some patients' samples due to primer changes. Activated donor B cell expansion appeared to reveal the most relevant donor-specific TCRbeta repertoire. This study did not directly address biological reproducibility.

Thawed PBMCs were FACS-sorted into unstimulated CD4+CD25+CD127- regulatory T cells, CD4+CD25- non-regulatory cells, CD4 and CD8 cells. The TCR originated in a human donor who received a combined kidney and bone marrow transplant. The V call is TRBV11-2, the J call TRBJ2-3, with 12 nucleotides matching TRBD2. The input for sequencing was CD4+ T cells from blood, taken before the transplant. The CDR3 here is CASSIRTSGGTDTQYF. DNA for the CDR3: TGTGCCAGCAGCATCCGGACTAGCGGGGGCACAGATACGCAGTATTTT. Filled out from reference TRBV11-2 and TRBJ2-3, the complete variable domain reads EAGVAQSPRYKIIEKRQSVAFWCNPISGHATLYWYQQILGQGPKLLIQFQNNGVVDDSQLPKDRFSAERLKGVDSTLKIQPAKLEDSAVYLCASSIRTSGGTDTQYFGPGTRLTVL.